A single sample gave rise to the 29 T cell receptor beta chains below, sequenced in a study of T-cell memory formation after mild COVID-19. Using its own MiXCR run on the 5' RACE reads, TCRdb lists one record per CDR3 protein. The sample contains approximately 350,000 distinct CDR3 sequences, approximately 12% of which appear only once. The sample comprised PBMCs or a T cell subset sorted from them (not recorded which). These receptors all come from a man between 18 and 35 years old who had mild COVID-19 (a few samples of this study predate the infection). Cell type and time point are not known.

J is TRBJ1-4 and V is TRBV14, with D maybe TRBD1 (5 bases). Germline-derived CDR1 and CDR2 are SGHDN and FVKESK. This CDR3 contains 14 residues. V was trimmed by 4 bases and J by 4 bases, leaving 10 bases between them. This chain's CDR3 is CASSLDRVNEKLFF. The CDR3 DNA follows: TGTGCCAGCAGCCTCGACAGAGTTAATGAAAAACTGTTTTTT.

DNA of the CDR3: TGTGCCAGCAGCTTAGGTAGCATCCCCTATGGCTACACCTTC. This codes for CASSLGSIPYGYTF. The rearrangement uses TRBV7-9 and TRBJ1-2; D gene unclear. This CDR3 region has 14 residues. The V end lost 1 base, the J end lost 4 bases, and 10 bases lay between the germline ends. Germline-derived CDR1 and CDR2 are SEHNR and FQNEAQ (reference sequence).

This sequence joins TRBV19 and TRBJ2-4; perhaps TRBD1 as D (6 bases). The CDR3 length is 15 residues. Looked up from germline, CDR1 is LNHDA and CDR2 is SQIVND (reference sequence). The germline V and J ends were trimmed by 5 bases and 5 bases, with 16 bases remaining between them. The CDR3 region is CASSDPGQWENIQYF. CDR3 in DNA: TGTGCCAGTAGTGACCCCGGACAGTGGGAAAACATTCAGTACTTC.

The chain combines TRBV12-3 or TRBV12-4 with TRBJ1-5; 7 bases are shared with TRBD1. The CDR3 sequence is 14 residues long. Unmatched junction bases numbered 10, after V lost 5 bases and J lost 9 bases. As DNA, the CDR3 is TGTGCCAGCAGTCCCGGACAGGACCTTAGGCCCCAGCATTTT. It yields the protein CASSPGQDLRPQHF.

The chain carries TRBV9 and TRBJ2-5; D gene uncertain. Germline V gene sequence: CDR1 SGDLS, CDR2 YYNGEE. The CDR3 loop spans 15 amino acids. V lost 4 bases and J 2 bases, leaving 15 bases between the germline ends. The CDR3 protein is CASSPRPGPQETQYF. The CDR3 nucleotides read TGTGCCAGCAGCCCACGGCCAGGTCCACAAGAGACCCAGTACTTC.

V usage is TRBV18 and J usage is TRBJ1-6, with 10 bases aligning to TRBD1. Germline V gives CDR1 KGHSH, CDR2 LQKENI. V lost 8 bases, J lost 6 bases, and 4 bases stayed unmatched. The CDR3 contains 14 residues. CDR3 bases: TGTGCCAGCACGGACAGGGGGGTTAATTCACCCCTCCACTTT. Its translation is CASTDRGVNSPLHF.

This clonotype showed up just a few times. This chain links TRBV7-2 with TRBJ2-1; 9 bases fit TRBD2. There are 16 residues in the CDR3. V was pared by 5 bases and J by 1 base, with 6 bases of the junction left unmatched. CDR1 and CDR2 from the germline V gene are SGHTA and FQGNSA. Here the CDR3 reads CASSAPLAGSYNEQFF. DNA for the CDR3: TGTGCCAGCAGCGCCCCGCTAGCGGGGTCCTACAATGAGCAGTTCTTC.

The V call is TRBV29-1, the J call TRBJ2-7; D remains unclear. From germline, CDR1 is SQVTM and CDR2 ANQGSEA. V lost 0 bases to trimming and J lost 8 bases, with 14 bases between them. The CDR3 totals 13 residues. CDR3 residues: CSVEDPPDRKQYF. DNA for the CDR3: TGCAGCGTTGAAGATCCCCCGGACCGTAAGCAGTACTTC.

V usage is TRBV4-2 and J usage is TRBJ1-4, with no clear D. The CDR3 has 15 amino acids. Between the trimmed V and J ends, which lost 0 bases and 10 bases, there was a span of 15 bases. CDR1 is LGHNA, CDR2 YNFKEQ, per germline. CDR3 nucleotide sequence: TGTGCCAGCAGCCAAGAGTCAGGCGGCGGAGGAAAACTGTTTTTT. It encodes CASSQESGGGGKLFF.

The genes are TRBV12-3 or TRBV12-4 and TRBJ1-1; D is possibly TRBD1 (6 bases). Trimming cost V 4 bases and J 3 bases, with 12 bases left between them. This CDR3 has 14 amino acids. CDR3 amino acids: CASSWGGPDTEAFF. Here the CDR3 DNA reads TGTGCCAGCAGTTGGGGGGGGCCAGACACTGAAGCTTTCTTT.

This clonotype was seen repeatedly, ten times or more. V usage is TRBV14 and J usage is TRBJ2-5; D might be TRBD2 (7 bases). CDR1 SGHDN and CDR2 FVKESK come from the germline V gene. Trimming left V 2 bases short and J 4 bases short, with 11 bases between. This CDR3 spans 14 amino acids. Written as DNA, the CDR3 is TGTGCCAGCAGCCAACGGGGGGCCGGAGAGACCCAGTACTTC. Translation: CASSQRGAGETQYF.

This clonotype was found once. The rearrangement links TRBV10-2 to TRBJ2-5, with unresolved D. This CDR3 has 11 amino acids. The V end lost 0 bases, the J end lost 9 bases, and 5 bases lay between the germline ends. Germline loops: CDR1 WSHSY, CDR2 SAAADI. For the CDR3, the DNA is TGCGCCAGCAGTGAGTCAATGGCCCAGTACTTC. It yields the protein CASSESMAQYF.

This clonotype has more than one count but fewer than ten. The chain employs TRBV29-1 and TRBJ2-5; 9 bases agree with TRBD1. V gave up 1 base and J gave up 9 bases; unmatched junction bases: 12. Germline V CDR1 and CDR2: SQVTM, ANQGSEA. This CDR3 is built from 15 residues. CDR3 nucleotide sequence: TGCAGCGTTGAAGCTTCGGAGGAACAGGGGGCGCCCCAGTACTTC. Translating it yields CSVEASEEQGAPQYF.

The chain carries TRBV20-1 and TRBJ2-7; no clear D. Germline CDR1 DFQATT, CDR2 SNEGSKA (reference sequence). Trimming left V 0 bases short and J 1 base short, with 13 bases between. The CDR3 runs to 15 residues. The CDR3 spells CSARDPKVGSYEQYV. CDR3 DNA sequence: TGCAGTGCTAGAGATCCTAAGGTAGGGTCCTACGAGCAGTACGTC.

The V and J genes are TRBV7-9 and TRBJ1-2; 8 nucleotides line up with TRBD1. The CDR3 spans 15 residues. With V trimmed by 5 bases and J by 7 bases, 12 bases remained unmatched. CDR1 and CDR2 from the germline V gene are SEHNR and FQNEAQ (reference sequence). The chain's CDR3 is CASSRPDRAWLGYTF. The CDR3 bases are TGTGCCAGCAGCCGACCGGACAGGGCCTGGCTTGGCTACACCTTC.

This clonotype was picked up many times. The chain uses TRBV14 and TRBJ1-2; tentatively, D is TRBD1 (6 bases). V was clipped by 2 bases and J by 2 bases, with 6 bases between them. Germline values: CDR1 SGHDN, CDR2 FVKESK. This CDR3 has 13 amino acids. The CDR3 DNA reads as TGTGCCAGCAGCCAACAGGGGAACTATGGCTACACCTTC. Translating gives CASSQQGNYGYTF.

The CDR3 sequence is CASSSTGGALNNSPLHF. The CDR3 DNA reads as TGCGCCAGCAGTTCAACGGGGGGAGCATTGAATAATTCACCCCTCCACTTT. The chain combines TRBV5-1 with TRBJ1-6; TRBD1 might be the D (5 bases). CDR1 is SGHRS, CDR2 YFSETQ, per germline. The V and J ends lost 5 bases and 5 bases respectively, with 20 bases between them. The CDR3 has 17 amino acids. Based on the CDR3 plus reference TRBV5-1 and TRBJ1-6, the full variable domain is KAGVTQTPRYLIKTRGQQVTLSCSPISGHRSVSWYQQTPGQGLQFLFEYFSETQRNKGNFPGRFSGRQFSNSRSEMNVSTLELGDSALYLCASSSTGGALNNSPLHFGNGTRLTVT.

This clonotype was recorded a few times. V gene TRBV7-9 combines with J gene TRBJ1-2, with D maybe TRBD1 (6 bases). The V and J ends lost 6 bases and 6 bases respectively, with 14 bases between them. The CDR3 spans 13 residues. In germline, CDR1 is SEHNR, CDR2 FQNEAQ (reference sequence). The CDR3 nucleotides read TGTGCCAGCAGTCCAACACAGGGTGATGGCTACACCTTC. It yields the protein CASSPTQGDGYTF.

The V and J genes are TRBV20-1 and TRBJ1-2; possible D gene TRBD1, 6 bases. V was shortened by 0 bases and J by 5 bases, with 16 bases between the two germline ends. The CDR3 is 15 amino acids. CDR1 and CDR2 (germline): DFQATT, SNEGSKA (reference sequence). CDR3 DNA: TGCAGTGCTAGAGATGGGGTTGGACAGCCTTATGGCTACACCTTC. Translation: CSARDGVGQPYGYTF.

This clonotype was counted only a few times. The chain is built from TRBV5-1 and TRBJ2-3; no firm D call. The V end lost 0 bases, the J end lost 1 base, and 6 bases lay between the germline ends. CDR1 is SGHRS, CDR2 YFSETQ, per germline. The CDR3 loop spans 14 amino acids. The CDR3 here is CASSLGIRTDTQYF. The DNA for the CDR3 is TGCGCCAGCAGCTTGGGGATTCGCACAGATACGCAGTATTTT.

In its sample, this clonotype was seen a few times. The CDR3 bases are TGTGCCAGCAGTTTCCAGGGACAGGGAACTCGATCACCCCTCCACTTT. Encoded protein: CASSFQGQGTRSPLHF. The gene calls are TRBV6-5 and TRBJ1-6; 9 nucleotides align to TRBD1. CDR1 is MNHEY, CDR2 SVGAGI, per germline. The CDR3 covers 16 residues. V lost 4 bases, J lost 10 bases, and 11 bases stayed unmatched.

The table lists this clonotype with many counts. CDR3 in DNA: TGTGCCAGCAGCTTTGATAGCGGTCTAGATACGCAGTATTTT. It is translated as CASSFDSGLDTQYF. The chain uses TRBV7-2 and TRBJ2-3, with a possible D match to TRBD2 (6 bases). The CDR3 length is 14 residues. Germline CDR1 is SGHTA and CDR2 is FQGNSA. V was shortened by 3 bases and J by 5 bases, with 12 bases between the two germline ends.

This clonotype was observed at least ten times. The J gene is TRBJ1-5, the V gene TRBV20-1; tentative D call: TRBD1 (6 bases). Germline CDR1 DFQATT, CDR2 SNEGSKA (reference sequence). Trimming cost V 5 bases and J 5 bases, with 13 bases left between them. The CDR3 covers 13 residues. The CDR3 coding sequence is TGCAGTGCTCAAGACAGGTCACATCAGCCCCAGCATTTT. Residues: CSAQDRSHQPQHF.

There are a few counts of this clonotype. The chain recombines TRBV7-8 with TRBJ2-7, with D possibly TRBD1 on 5 matching bases. The CDR3 has 14 amino acids. CDR1 is SGHVS and CDR2 is FQNEAQ in the germline V gene. V was shortened by 2 bases and J by 4 bases, with 12 bases between the two germline ends. The CDR3 loop reads CASSLPGMGYEQYF. The CDR3 DNA is TGTGCCAGCAGCTTACCAGGGATGGGGTACGAGCAGTACTTC.

V usage is TRBV3-1 and J usage is TRBJ2-3; the D is unclear. V was trimmed by 4 bases and J by 3 bases, leaving 8 bases between them. This CDR3 is 13 amino acids long. The germline V gene has CDR1 LGHDT and CDR2 YNNKEL (reference sequence). CDR3 nucleotide sequence: TGTGCCAGCAGCCCCCAAGATACAGATACGCAGTATTTT. It specifies CASSPQDTDTQYF.

This clonotype was detected a few times. The CDR3 spells CASSQGQGAENTGELFF. In DNA form, the CDR3 reads TGCGCCAGCAGCCAGGGACAGGGGGCGGAGAACACCGGGGAGCTGTTTTTT. The chain combines TRBV5-1 with TRBJ2-2, with 12 bases matching TRBD1. V gave up 4 bases and J gave up 1 base; unmatched junction bases: 5. The CDR3 runs to 17 residues. Germline CDR1 is SGHRS and CDR2 is YFSETQ. The entire variable domain, with the rest obtained from reference TRBV5-1 and TRBJ2-2, is as follows: KAGVTQTPRYLIKTRGQQVTLSCSPISGHRSVSWYQQTPGQGLQFLFEYFSETQRNKGNFPGRFSGRQFSNSRSEMNVSTLELGDSALYLCASSQGQGAENTGELFFGEGSRLTVL.

The chain employs TRBV6-2 or TRBV6-3 and TRBJ1-6, with 9 bases that match TRBD1. Germline CDR1 reads MNHEY; CDR2 reads SVGEGT. The CDR3 length is 13 residues. Trimming took 9 bases from V and 10 from J; bases not matched to a gene: 7. CDR3 sequence (DNA): TGTGCCAGTCGGGACAGGGACTTCTCACCCCTCCACTTT. This codes for CASRDRDFSPLHF.

The chain links TRBV5-1 to TRBJ1-1, with D hard to call. Germline CDR1 SGHRS, CDR2 YFSETQ. The V gene lost 4 bases and the J gene lost 1 base, with 14 bases spanning the gap. CDR3 size: 15 residues. For the CDR3, the DNA is TGCGCCAGCAGCGCCTTCAACTCCCAGAACACTGAAGCTTTCTTT. Protein: CASSAFNSQNTEAFF.

This clonotype was seen a few times. This rearrangement joins TRBV7-2 to TRBJ1-3, with TRBD1 identical over 7 bases. The CDR3 is made up of 16 amino acids. Germline V CDR1 and CDR2: SGHTA, FQGNSA. After removal of 5 bases from V and 2 bases from J, the junction contained 9 bases not matched to a gene. CDR3 region: CASSVQGVAAGNTIYF. The CDR3 DNA sequence: TGTGCCAGCAGCGTCCAGGGGGTGGCTGCTGGAAACACCATATATTTT.